This record looks at one T cell receptor beta chain sequence and its context. The data derive from a study of blood T cell repertoires in COVID-19. Study as a whole: Samples of COVID-19 (acute and convalescent) were obtained from the United States, Italy and Spain.

The repertoire was sequenced with immunoSEQ multiplex PCR; TCRdb's copy has only in-frame clones and lacks some. The data hold about 270,000 clones, with more than 75% observed a single time. CDR3 length: 16 amino acids. The J segment lost 1 base and the V segment lost 1 base, leaving 3 bases of the junction unmatched. Germline V gene lookup returns CDR1 KGHDR and CDR2 SFDVKD. This sequence joins TRBV24-1 and TRBJ2-3; TRBD2 aligns across 8 bases. Input material: PBMCs or T cells enriched from blood (not recorded which). The TCR comes from a woman in her thirties or forties with acute COVID-19. The CDR3 DNA reads TGTGCCACCAGTGATTTCGGGGGGGCAGGCACAGATACGCAGTATTTT. This translates into CATSDFGGAGTDTQYF.